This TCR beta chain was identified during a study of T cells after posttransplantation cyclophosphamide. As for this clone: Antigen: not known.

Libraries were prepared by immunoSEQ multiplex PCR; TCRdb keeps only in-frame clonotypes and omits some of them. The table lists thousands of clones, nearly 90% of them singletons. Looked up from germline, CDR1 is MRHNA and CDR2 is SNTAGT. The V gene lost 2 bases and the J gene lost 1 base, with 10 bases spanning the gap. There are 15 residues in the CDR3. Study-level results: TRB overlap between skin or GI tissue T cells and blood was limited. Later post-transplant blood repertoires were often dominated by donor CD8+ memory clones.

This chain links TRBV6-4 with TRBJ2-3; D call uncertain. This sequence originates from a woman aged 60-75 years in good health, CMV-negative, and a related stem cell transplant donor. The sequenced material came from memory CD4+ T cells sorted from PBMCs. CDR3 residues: CASSDGSVGTDTQYF. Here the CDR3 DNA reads TGTGCCAGCAGTGACGGAAGCGTCGGCACAGATACGCAGTATTTT.